This T cell receptor beta chain was identified in a study of T cell repertoires in cytomegalovirus infection. Turning to the study itself: It was recently identified HLA-C-restricted and well-studied HLA-B-restricted CMV epitopes that the study used.

TCRdb re-analysed the reads in MiXCR, keeping a single row per CDR3 protein. The table has a few hundred thousand distinct CDR3 sequences, 40% to 50% seen once. The length of the CDR3 is 13 residues. In germline, CDR1 is SGHTA, CDR2 FQGNSA. Trimming left V 3 bases short and J 5 bases short, with 10 bases between. This clonotype was detected once. What it binds is not known. Sequenced material: cultured PBMCs, taken from culture after CMV antigen stimulation. The gene calls are TRBV7-2 and TRBJ2-5; D unresolved. This clonotype was obtained from a human donor in good health (CMV status not recorded). Some clones in this sample may be carry-over from other donors' samples. The CDR3 spells CASSFSKLETQYF. Written as DNA, the CDR3 is TGTGCCAGCAGCTTCTCGAAATTGGAGACCCAGTACTTC.